This T cell receptor beta chain emerged from a study of shared clonotypes between healthy human individuals. Study at large: Three plates were used per donor for CD4 naive, three for CD4 memory, two for CD8 naive and one for CD8 memory.

Trimming removed 8 bases from V and 4 bases from J, with 7 bases in between. Germline values: CDR1 SGHDT, CDR2 YYEEEE. The CDR3 contains 11 residues. TCRdb's table, derived via immunoSEQ multiplex PCR, lists solely in-frame clones and lacks some. In the table there are 2.3 million or so clones, approximately 93% of which are singletons. Whole-study results and caveats: Generation of non-shared clonotypes was less probable than generation of clonotypes shared by all four donors. Across subsets, estimated richness was generally greater for naive than for memory populations.

A remark on this clone: Its target is not known.

Subsets obtained from CD4+ cells comprised CD45RA+ naive and CD45RA-negative memory cells. The sequenced sample consisted of naive CD4+ T cells from PBMCs. Sample subset: CD45RA+ positively selected. The rearrangement joins TRBV5-6 to TRBJ2-1, with D hard to call. The TCR comes from a man between 18 and 35 years old in good health. Some clones in this sample may be carry-over from other donors' samples. CDR3 sequence reads: CARIVYNEQFF. The CDR3 DNA sequence: TGTGCCAGGATAGTGTACAATGAGCAGTTCTTC.